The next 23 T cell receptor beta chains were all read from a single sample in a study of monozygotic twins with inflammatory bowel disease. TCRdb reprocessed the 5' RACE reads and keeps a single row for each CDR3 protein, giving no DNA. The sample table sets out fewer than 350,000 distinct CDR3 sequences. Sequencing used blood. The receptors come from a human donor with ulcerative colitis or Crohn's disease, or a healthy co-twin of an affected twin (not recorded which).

CDR3 amino acids: CASSFGWGGSYNEQFF. The chain uses TRBV7-8 and TRBJ2-1; there is no DNA to check the TCRdb D call of TRBD1. There are 16 residues in the CDR3. Germline V lookup: CDR1 SGHVS, CDR2 FQNEAQ.

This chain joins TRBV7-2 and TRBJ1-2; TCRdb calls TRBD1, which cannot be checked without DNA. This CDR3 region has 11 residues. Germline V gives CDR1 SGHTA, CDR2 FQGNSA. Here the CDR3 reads CASSEGYGYTF.

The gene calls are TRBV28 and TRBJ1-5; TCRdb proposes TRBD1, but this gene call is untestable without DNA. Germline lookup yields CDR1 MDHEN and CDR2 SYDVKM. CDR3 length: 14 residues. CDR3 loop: CASTGQGSNQPQHF.

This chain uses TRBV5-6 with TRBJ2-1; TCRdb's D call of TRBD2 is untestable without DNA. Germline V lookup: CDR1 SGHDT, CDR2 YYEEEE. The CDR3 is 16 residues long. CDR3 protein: CASSFWTSGVYNEQFF.

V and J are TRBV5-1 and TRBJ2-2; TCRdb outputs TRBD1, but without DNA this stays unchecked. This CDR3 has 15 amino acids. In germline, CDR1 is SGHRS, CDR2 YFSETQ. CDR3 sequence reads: CASSYRQGWTGELFF.

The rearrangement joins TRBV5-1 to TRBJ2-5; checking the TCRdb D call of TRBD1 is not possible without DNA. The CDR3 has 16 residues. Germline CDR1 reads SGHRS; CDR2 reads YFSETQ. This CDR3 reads CASSFPGQPTQETQYF.

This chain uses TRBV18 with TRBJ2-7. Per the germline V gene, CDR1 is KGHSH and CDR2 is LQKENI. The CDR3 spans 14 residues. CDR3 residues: CASCPDGSSYEQYF.

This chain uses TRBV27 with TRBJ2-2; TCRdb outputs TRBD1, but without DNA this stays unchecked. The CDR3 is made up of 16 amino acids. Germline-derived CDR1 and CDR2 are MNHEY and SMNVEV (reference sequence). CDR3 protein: CASSFRQGRNTGELFF.

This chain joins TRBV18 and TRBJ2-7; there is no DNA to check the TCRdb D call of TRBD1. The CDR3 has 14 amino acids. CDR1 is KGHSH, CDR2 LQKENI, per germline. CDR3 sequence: CASSGTVKSYEQYF.

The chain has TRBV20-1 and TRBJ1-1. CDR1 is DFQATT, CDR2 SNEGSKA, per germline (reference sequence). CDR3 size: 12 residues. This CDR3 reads CSARDPAQRAFF.

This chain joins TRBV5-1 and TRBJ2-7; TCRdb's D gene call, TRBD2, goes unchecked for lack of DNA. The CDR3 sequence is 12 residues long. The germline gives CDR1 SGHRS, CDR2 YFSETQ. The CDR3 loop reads CARSSGPYEQYF.

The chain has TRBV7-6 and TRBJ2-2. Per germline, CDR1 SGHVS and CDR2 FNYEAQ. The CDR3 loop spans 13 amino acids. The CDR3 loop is CASSLIATGELFF. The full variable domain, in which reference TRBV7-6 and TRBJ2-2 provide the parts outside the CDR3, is GAGVSQSPRYKVTKRGQDVALRCDPISGHVSLYWYRQALGQGPEFLTYFNYEAQQDKSGLPNDRFSAERPEGSISTLTIQRTEQRDSAMYRCASSLIATGELFFGEGSRLTVL.

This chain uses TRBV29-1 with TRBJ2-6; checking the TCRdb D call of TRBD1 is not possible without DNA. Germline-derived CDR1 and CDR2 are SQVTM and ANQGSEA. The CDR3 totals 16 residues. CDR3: CSVTGQVVGGANVLTF.

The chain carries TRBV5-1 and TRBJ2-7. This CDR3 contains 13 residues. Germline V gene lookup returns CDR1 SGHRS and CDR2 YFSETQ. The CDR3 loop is CASSLPNAYEQYF. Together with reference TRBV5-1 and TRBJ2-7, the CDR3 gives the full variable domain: KAGVTQTPRYLIKTRGQQVTLSCSPISGHRSVSWYQQTPGQGLQFLFEYFSETQRNKGNFPGRFSGRQFSNSRSEMNVSTLELGDSALYLCASSLPNAYEQYFGPGTRLTVT.

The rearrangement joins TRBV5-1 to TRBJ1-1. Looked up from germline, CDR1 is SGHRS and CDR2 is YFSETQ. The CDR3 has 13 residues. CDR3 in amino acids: CASSGTAGTEAFF.

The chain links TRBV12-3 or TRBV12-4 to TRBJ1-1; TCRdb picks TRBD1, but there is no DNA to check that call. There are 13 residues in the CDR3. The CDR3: CASSRHQGNEAFF.

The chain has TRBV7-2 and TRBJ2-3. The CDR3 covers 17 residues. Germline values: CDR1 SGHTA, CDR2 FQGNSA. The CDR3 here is CASSPHPLGTSGYTQYF.

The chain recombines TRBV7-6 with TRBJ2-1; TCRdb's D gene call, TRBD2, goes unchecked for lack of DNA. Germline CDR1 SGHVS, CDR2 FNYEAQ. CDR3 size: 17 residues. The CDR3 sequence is CASSSRTSGATYNEQFF.

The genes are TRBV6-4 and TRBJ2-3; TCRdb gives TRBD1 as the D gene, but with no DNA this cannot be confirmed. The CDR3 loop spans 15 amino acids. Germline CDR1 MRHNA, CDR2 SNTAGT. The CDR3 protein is CASSDGQGDTDTQYF.

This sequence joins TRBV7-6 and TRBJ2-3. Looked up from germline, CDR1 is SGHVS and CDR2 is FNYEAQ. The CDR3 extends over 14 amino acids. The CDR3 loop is CASSLAGVADTQYF.

The chain's CDR3 is CASSLNIGQGSRYGYTF. The chain carries TRBV7-2 and TRBJ1-2; TCRdb names TRBD1, which stays unverified in the absence of DNA. There are 17 residues in the CDR3. Germline V gene lookup returns CDR1 SGHTA and CDR2 FQGNSA.

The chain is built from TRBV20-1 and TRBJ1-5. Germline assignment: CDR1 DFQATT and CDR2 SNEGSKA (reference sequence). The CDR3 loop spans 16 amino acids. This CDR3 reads CSAWTPNDYSNQPQHF.

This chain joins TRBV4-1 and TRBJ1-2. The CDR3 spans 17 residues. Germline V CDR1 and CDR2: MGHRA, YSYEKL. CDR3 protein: CASSQIPEMDPNYGYTF.